The clone carrying this T cell receptor (beta chain) was counted once. This entry comes from a study of identifying expanded T cells in peripheral blood. Produced via immunoSEQ multiplex PCR; TCRdb's table is partial and in-frame only. The sample lists about 76,000 clones, just under 85% occurring once. Germline assignment: CDR1 MDHEN and CDR2 SYDVKM. J gave up 6 bases and V 5 bases, and 8 bases lay outside the gene matches. The CDR3 spans 15 residues. The chain links TRBV28 to TRBJ1-2; 11 bases map to TRBD1. The sample taken for sequencing was blood. This receptor was identified in a person aged 18 to 75 in good health. This chain's CDR3 is CASSPLWGQGDGYTF. Here the CDR3 DNA reads TGTGCCAGCAGTCCCCTATGGGGACAGGGGGATGGCTACACCTTC.